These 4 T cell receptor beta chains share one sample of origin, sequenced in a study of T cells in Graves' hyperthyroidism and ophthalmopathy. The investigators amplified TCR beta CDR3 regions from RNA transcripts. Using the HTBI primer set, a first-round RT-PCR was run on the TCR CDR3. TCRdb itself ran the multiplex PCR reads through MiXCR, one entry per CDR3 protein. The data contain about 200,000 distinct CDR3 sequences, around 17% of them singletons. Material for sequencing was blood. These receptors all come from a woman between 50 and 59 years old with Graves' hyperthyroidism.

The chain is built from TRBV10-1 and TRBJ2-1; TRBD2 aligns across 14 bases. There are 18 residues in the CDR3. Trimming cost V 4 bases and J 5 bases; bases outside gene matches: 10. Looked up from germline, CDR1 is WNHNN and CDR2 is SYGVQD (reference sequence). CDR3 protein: CASSGMTGTSGGHNEQFF. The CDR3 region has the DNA TGCGCCAGCAGTGGGATGACTGGGACTAGCGGGGGACACAATGAGCAGTTCTTC.

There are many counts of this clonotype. CDR3 sequence: CATSDGLAGSTDTQYF. The CDR3 DNA is TGTGCCACCAGTGATGGACTAGCGGGGAGCACAGATACGCAGTATTTT. This chain joins TRBV24-1 and TRBJ2-3, with 12 bases aligning to TRBD2. V shed 3 bases, J shed 0 bases, and the junction held 0 bases outside the gene matches. The germline CDR1 and CDR2 sequences are KGHDR and SFDVKD. The CDR3 is made up of 16 amino acids.

CDR3 sequence reads: CASSFPSGENTGELFF. CDR3 DNA: TGTGCCAGCAGCTTTCCTAGCGGGGAGAACACCGGGGAGCTGTTTTTT. This chain uses TRBV11-3 with TRBJ2-2, with 9 bases matching TRBD2. The CDR3 consists of 16 residues. V lost 3 bases and J lost 1; bases outside the gene matches: 3. Germline V gives CDR1 SGHNT, CDR2 YENEEA.

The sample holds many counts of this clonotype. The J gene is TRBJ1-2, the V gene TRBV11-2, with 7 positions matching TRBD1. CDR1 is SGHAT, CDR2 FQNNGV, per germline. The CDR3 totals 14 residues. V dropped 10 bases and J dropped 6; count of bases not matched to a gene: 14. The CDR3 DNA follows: TGTGCCACCTTTCTGAGTGGCAGGGGGAATGGCTACACCTTC. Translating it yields CATFLSGRGNGYTF.